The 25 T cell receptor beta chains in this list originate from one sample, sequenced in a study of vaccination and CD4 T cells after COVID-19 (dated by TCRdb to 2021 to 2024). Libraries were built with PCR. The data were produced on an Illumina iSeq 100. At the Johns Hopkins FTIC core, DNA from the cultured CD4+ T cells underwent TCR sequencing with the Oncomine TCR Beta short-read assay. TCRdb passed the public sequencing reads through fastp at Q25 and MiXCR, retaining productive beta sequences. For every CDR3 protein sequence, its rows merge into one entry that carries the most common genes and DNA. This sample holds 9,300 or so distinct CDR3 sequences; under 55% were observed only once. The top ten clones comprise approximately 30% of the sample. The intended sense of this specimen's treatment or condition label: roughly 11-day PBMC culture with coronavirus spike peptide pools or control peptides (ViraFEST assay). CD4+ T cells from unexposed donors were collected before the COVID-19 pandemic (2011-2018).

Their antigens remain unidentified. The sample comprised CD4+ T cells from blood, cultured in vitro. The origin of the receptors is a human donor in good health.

CDR3 DNA sequence: TGTGCCAGCAGTGAAGAGGAGCTAGCGGGGAGCTCCTACGAGCAGTACTTC. This sequence encodes CASSEEELAGSSYEQYF. The chain uses TRBV2 and TRBJ2-7; 9 nucleotides agree with TRBD2. The CDR3 spans 17 residues. Germline V gene data show CDR1 as SNHLY and CDR2 as FYNNEI. V trimming: 1 base; J trimming: 0 bases; junction bases outside the gene matches: 7.

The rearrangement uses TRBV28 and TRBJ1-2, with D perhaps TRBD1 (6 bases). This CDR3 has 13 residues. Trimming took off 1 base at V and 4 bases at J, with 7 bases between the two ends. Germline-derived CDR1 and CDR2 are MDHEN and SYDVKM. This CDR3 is CASSLLQGYGYTF. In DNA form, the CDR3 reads TGTGCCAGCAGTTTATTACAGGGCTATGGCTACACCTTC.

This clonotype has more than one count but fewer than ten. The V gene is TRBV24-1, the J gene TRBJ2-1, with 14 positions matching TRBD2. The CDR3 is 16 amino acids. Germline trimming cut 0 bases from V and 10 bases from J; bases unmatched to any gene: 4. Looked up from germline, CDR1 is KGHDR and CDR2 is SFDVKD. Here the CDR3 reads CATSDLGTSGSGEQFF. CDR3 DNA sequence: TGTGCCACCAGTGATTTGGGGACTAGCGGGAGCGGGGAGCAGTTCTTC.

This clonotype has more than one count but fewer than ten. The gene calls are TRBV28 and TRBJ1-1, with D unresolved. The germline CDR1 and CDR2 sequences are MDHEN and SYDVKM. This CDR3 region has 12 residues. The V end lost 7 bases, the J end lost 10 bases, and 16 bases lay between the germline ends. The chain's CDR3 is CASISRGDRAFF. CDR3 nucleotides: TGTGCCAGCATCTCCCGTGGGGATAGAGCTTTCTTT.

As DNA, the CDR3 is TGTGCCACCAGCAGAGAAGCTTGGGGCTACACCTTC. Residues: CATSREAWGYTF. V is TRBV15 and J is TRBJ1-2; D gene unclear. The germline V gene encodes CDR1 LNHNV and CDR2 YYDKDF (reference sequence). The V end lost 0 bases, the J end lost 8 bases, and 7 bases lay between the germline ends. The CDR3 has 12 residues.

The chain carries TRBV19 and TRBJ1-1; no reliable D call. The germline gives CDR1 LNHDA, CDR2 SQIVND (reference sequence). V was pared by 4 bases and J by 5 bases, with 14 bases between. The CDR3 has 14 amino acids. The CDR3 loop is CASSRRDQGTEAFF. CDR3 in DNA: TGTGCCAGTAGTAGGAGGGATCAAGGAACTGAAGCTTTCTTT.

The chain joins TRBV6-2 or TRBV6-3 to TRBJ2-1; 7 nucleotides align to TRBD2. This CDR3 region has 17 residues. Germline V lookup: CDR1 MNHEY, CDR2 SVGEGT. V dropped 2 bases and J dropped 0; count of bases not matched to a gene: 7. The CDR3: CASSYRGERDSYNEQFF. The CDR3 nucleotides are TGTGCCAGCAGTTACCGAGGCGAGCGGGACTCCTACAATGAGCAGTTCTTC.

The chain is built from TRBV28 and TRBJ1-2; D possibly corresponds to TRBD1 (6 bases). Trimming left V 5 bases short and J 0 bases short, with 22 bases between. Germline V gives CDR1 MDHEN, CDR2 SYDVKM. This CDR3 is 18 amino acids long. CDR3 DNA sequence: TGTGCCAGCAGTCCTCAAGGATTCGGGACACCCTCTAACTATGGCTACACCTTC. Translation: CASSPQGFGTPSNYGYTF.

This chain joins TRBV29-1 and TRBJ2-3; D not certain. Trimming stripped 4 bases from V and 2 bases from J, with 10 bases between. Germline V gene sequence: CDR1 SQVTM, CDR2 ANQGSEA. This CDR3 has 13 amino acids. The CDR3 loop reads CSVVIPPTDTQYF. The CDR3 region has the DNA TGCAGCGTTGTCATCCCCCCCACAGATACGCAGTATTTT.

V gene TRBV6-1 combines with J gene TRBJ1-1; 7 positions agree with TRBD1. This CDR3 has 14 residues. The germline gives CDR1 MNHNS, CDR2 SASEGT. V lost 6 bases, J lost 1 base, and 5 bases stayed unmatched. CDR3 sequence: CASRGWTGNTEAFF. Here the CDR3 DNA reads TGTGCCAGCAGAGGATGGACAGGGAACACTGAAGCTTTCTTT.

CDR3 nucleotide sequence: TGTGCCAGCAGCTTAGCCGGGACTAGCGGCACAGATACGCAGTATTTT. Translation gives CASSLAGTSGTDTQYF. This chain connects TRBV7-6 to TRBJ2-3, with 10 positions matching TRBD2. J was trimmed by 1 base and V by 0 bases; bases with no gene match: 1. Germline CDR1 is SGHVS and CDR2 is FNYEAQ. The length of the CDR3 is 16 residues.

The CDR3 region is CASRKEQRGGNTIYF. CDR3 DNA sequence: TGTGCCAGCAGAAAAGAGCAGCGAGGTGGAAACACCATATATTTT. The V and J genes are TRBV14 and TRBJ1-3; D is unresolved. The CDR3 is 15 residues long. The V and J ends lost 6 bases and 3 bases respectively, with 15 bases between them. Looked up from germline, CDR1 is SGHDN and CDR2 is FVKESK.

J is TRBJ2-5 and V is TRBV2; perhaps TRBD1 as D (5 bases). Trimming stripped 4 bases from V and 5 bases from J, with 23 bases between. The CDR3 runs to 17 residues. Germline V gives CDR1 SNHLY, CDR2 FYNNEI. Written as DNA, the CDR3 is TGTGCCAGCAGTGCCCGCACCGTGCAAGCGAAGGGGGAGACCCAGTACTTC. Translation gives CASSARTVQAKGETQYF. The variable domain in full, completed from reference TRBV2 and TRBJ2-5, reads EPEVTQTPSHQVTQMGQEVILRCVPISNHLYFYWYRQILGQKVEFLVSFYNNEISEKSEIFDDQFSVERPDGSNFTLKIRSTKLEDSAMYFCASSARTVQAKGETQYFGPGTRLLVL.

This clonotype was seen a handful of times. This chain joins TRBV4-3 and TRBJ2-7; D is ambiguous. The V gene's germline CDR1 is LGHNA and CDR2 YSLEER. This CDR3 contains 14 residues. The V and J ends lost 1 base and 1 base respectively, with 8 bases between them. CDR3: CASSQGHGSYEQYF. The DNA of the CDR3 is TGCGCCAGCAGCCAAGGTCACGGGTCCTACGAGCAGTACTTC.

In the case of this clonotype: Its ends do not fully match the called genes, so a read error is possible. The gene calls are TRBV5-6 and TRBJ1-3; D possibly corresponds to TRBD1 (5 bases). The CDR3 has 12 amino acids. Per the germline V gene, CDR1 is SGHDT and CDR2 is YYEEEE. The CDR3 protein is CASSWGTTRASF. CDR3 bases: TGTGCCAGCAGCTGGGGGACCACCCGGGCAAGTTTT.

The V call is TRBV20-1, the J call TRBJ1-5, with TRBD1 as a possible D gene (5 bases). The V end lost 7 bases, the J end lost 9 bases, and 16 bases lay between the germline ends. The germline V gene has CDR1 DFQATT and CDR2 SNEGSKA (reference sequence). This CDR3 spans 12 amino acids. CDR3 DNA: TGCAGTGGAAGCGAGGGGTTGGGGCCCCAGCATTTT. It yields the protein CSGSEGLGPQHF.

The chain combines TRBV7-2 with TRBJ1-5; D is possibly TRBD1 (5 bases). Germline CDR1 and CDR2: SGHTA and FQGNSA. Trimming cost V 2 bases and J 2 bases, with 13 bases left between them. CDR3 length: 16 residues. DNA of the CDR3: TGTGCCAGCAGCTTAATTGGCAGGGTAGGCAATCAGCCCCAGCATTTT. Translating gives CASSLIGRVGNQPQHF. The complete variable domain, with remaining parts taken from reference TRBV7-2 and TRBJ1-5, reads GAGVSQSPSNKVTEKGKDVELRCDPISGHTALYWYRQSLGQGLEFLIYFQGNSAPDKSGLPSDRFSAERTGGSVSTLTIQRTQQEDSAVYLCASSLIGRVGNQPQHFGDGTRLSIL.

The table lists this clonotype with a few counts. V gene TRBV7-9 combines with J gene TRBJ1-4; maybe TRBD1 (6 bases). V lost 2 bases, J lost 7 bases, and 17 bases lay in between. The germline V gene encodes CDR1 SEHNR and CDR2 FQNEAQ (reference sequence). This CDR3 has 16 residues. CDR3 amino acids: CASSLYVGGRGEKLFF. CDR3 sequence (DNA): TGTGCCAGCAGCTTATACGTCGGGGGGCGCGGTGAAAAACTGTTTTTT.

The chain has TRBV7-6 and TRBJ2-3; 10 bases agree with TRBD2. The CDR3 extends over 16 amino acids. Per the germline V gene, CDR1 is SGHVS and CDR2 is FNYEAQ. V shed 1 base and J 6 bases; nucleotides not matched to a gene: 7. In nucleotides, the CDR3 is TGTGCCAGCAGCTTAGGAGCGGGGGGGCCGTCTGATACGCAGTATTTT. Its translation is CASSLGAGGPSDTQYF.

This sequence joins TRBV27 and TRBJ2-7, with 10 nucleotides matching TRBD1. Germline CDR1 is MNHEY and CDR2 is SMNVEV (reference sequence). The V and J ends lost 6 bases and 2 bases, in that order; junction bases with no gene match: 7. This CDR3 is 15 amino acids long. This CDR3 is CASRPGTGETYEQYF. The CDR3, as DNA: TGTGCCAGCAGGCCCGGGACAGGGGAGACCTACGAGCAGTACTTC.

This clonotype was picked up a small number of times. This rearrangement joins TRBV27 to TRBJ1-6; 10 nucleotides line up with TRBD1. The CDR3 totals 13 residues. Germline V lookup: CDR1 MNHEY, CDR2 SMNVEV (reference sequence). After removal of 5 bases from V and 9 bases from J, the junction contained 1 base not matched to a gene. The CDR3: CASSRDRGSPLHF. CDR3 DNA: TGTGCCAGCAGTAGGGACAGGGGTTCACCCCTCCACTTT.

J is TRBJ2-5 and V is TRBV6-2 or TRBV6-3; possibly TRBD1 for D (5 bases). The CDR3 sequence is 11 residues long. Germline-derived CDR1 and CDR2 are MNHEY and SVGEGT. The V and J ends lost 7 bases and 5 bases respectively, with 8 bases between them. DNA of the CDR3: TGTGCCAGCACCAAGGGGGAGACCCAGTACTTC. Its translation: CASTKGETQYF.

The CDR3 loop is CASSLAAGGINTGELFF. The CDR3 DNA reads as TGTGCCAGCAGCTTGGCCGCAGGGGGCATCAACACCGGGGAGCTGTTTTTT. The chain employs TRBV5-4 and TRBJ2-2; 8 positions match TRBD1. The J segment lost 2 bases and the V segment lost 0 bases, leaving 6 bases of the junction unmatched. CDR3 length equals 17 residues. CDR1 SGHNT and CDR2 YYREEE come from the germline V gene (reference sequence).

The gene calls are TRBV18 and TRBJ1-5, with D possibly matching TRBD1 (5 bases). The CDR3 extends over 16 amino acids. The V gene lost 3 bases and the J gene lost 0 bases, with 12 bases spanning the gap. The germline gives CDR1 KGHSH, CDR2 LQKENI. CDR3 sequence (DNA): TGTGCCAGCTCACCGGGGCTAGGGGATAGCAATCAGCCCCAGCATTTT. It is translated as CASSPGLGDSNQPQHF.

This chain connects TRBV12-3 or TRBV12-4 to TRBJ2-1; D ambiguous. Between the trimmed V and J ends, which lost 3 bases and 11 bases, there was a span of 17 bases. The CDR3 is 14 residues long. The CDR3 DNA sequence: TGTGCCAGCAGTTTGAACAAGGCCCCCACGAAGCAGTTCTTC. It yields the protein CASSLNKAPTKQFF.